The T cell receptor beta chain described here comes from a study of T cell changes during pregnancy in multiple sclerosis. Between the trimmed V and J ends, which lost 4 bases and 6 bases, there was a span of 9 bases. This CDR3 region has 13 residues. In germline, CDR1 is SGHDN, CDR2 FVKESK. TCRdb keeps only in-frame clones here, not all; method: immunoSEQ multiplex PCR. The table includes fewer than 70,000 clones, approximately 90% detected once. This clone was recorded once. Sequencing used peripheral blood, obtained in the second trimester of pregnancy. The chain is built from TRBV14 and TRBJ2-2; possibly TRBD2 for D (5 bases). This sequence was found in a female donor in good health, enrolled as a control in a pregnancy study. CDR3 sequence reads: CASSRRGAGELFF. CDR3 DNA sequence: TGTGCCAGCAGCCGTCGGGGTGCCGGGGAGCTGTTTTTT.